Presented here are 9 T cell receptor beta chains from one specimen sequenced in a study of T cells in localized non-small cell lung cancer. This table comes from immunoSEQ multiplex PCR, and its TCRdb copy is limited to in-frame clones, with some not included. Seen here are 100,000 to 150,000 clones, about 89% observed once, and the top ten hold over 1.5%. Sequenced material: peripheral blood, taken before any cancer treatment. Receptor source: a female donor of 60 years or more with stage I lung adenocarcinoma.

The chain employs TRBV7-3 and TRBJ2-7; TRBD2 matches 12 bases. Germline V CDR1 and CDR2: SGHTA, FQGTGA. V was clipped by 3 bases and J by 7 bases; unmatched bases: 7. The CDR3 spans 15 residues. This chain's CDR3 is CASSFRLAGAREQYF. In DNA form, the CDR3 reads TGTGCCAGCAGCTTTAGACTAGCGGGAGCTCGTGAGCAGTACTTC. The variable domain in full, completed from reference TRBV7-3 and TRBJ2-7, reads GAGVSQTPSNKVTEKGKYVELRCDPISGHTALYWYRQSLGQGPEFLIYFQGTGAADDSGLPNDRFFAVRPEGSVSTLKIQRTERGDSAVYLCASSFRLAGAREQYFGPGTRLTVT.

The chain combines TRBV9 with TRBJ2-5, with D perhaps matching TRBD2 (6 bases). V was trimmed by 0 bases and J by 2 bases, leaving 8 bases between them. From germline, CDR1 is SGDLS and CDR2 YYNGEE. This CDR3 is 14 amino acids long. CDR3 nucleotide sequence: TGTGCCAGCAGCGTAGGGAGGGCGCAAGAGACCCAGTACTTC. Protein: CASSVGRAQETQYF. The complete variable domain, with remaining parts taken from reference TRBV9 and TRBJ2-5, reads DSGVTQTPKHLITATGQRVTLRCSPRSGDLSVYWYQQSLDQGLQFLIQYYNGEERAKGNILERFSAQQFPDLHSELNLSSLELGDSALYFCASSVGRAQETQYFGPGTRLLVL.

The rearrangement joins TRBV14 to TRBJ1-2; D is uncertain. V was trimmed by 4 bases and J by 7 bases, leaving 13 bases between them. CDR1 and CDR2 (germline): SGHDN, FVKESK. The CDR3 has 13 amino acids. The CDR3 DNA sequence: TGTGCCAGCAGCCCCACAGCCAAGGGTGGCTACACCTTC. Translation: CASSPTAKGGYTF. Drawing the rest from reference TRBV14 and TRBJ1-2, the complete variable domain is EAGVTQFPSHSVIEKGQTVTLRCDPISGHDNLYWYRRVMGKEIKFLLHFVKESKQDESGMPNNRFLAERTGGTYSTLKVQPAELEDSGVYFCASSPTAKGGYTFGSGTRLTVV.

The rearrangement links TRBV5-6 to TRBJ1-3, with unresolved D. The germline V gene encodes CDR1 SGHDT and CDR2 YYEEEE. V dropped 2 bases and J dropped 0 bases, with 6 bases sitting between them. The CDR3 is 14 residues long. The CDR3 here is CASSFVDSGNTIYF. The CDR3 DNA follows: TGTGCCAGCAGCTTCGTTGACTCTGGAAACACCATATATTTT.

A word on this clone: The junction differs from germline at one of its ends, possibly a read error. V is TRBV4-2 and J is TRBJ2-1; D tentatively reads TRBD1 or TRBD2 (5 bases each). CDR3 length: 13 residues. Germline V gene sequence: CDR1 LGHNA, CDR2 YNFKEQ. The CDR3 loop reads CASQLLGTAQPIF. The CDR3 bases are TGTGCCAGCCAACTACTTGGGACGGCCCAGCCCATCTTC.

This chain connects TRBV6-5 to TRBJ1-1, with D unresolved. Germline-derived CDR1 and CDR2 are MNHEY and SVGAGI. V shed 8 bases and J shed 1 base, with 14 bases lying between them. The CDR3 consists of 14 residues. CDR3 coding DNA: TGTGCCAGCTCCACGGAATGGGGGAACACTGAAGCTTTCTTT. This translates into CASSTEWGNTEAFF.

A remark on this clone: One end of the junction does not line up with germline, which may come from a read error. At the DNA level, this CDR3 is encoded by other sequences in the same sample as well. The chain carries TRBV20-1 and TRBJ2-5; the D is unclear. The CDR3 length is 10 residues. Per germline, CDR1 DFQATT and CDR2 SNEGSKA (reference sequence). The CDR3 sequence is CSAIQETQYF. The CDR3 nucleotides read TGTAGTGCTATTCAAGAGACCCAGTACTTC.

This clone appeared once. This chain connects TRBV11-2 to TRBJ2-1; TRBD2 agrees at 7 bases. With 1 base clipped from V and 8 bases from J, the junction kept 5 bases outside the gene matches. Germline assignment: CDR1 SGHAT and CDR2 FQNNGV. The CDR3 extends over 14 amino acids. CDR3 bases: TGTGCCAGCAGCTTAGTGGGGGGGAGGGATGAGCAGTTCTTC. Translated, it gives CASSLVGGRDEQFF.

J is TRBJ1-4 and V is TRBV30; D may be TRBD1 (6 bases). Germline V gives CDR1 GTSNPN, CDR2 SVGIG (reference sequence). The CDR3 sequence is 13 residues long. The V end was cut by 4 bases, the J end by 8 bases, with 14 bases between. The CDR3 spells CAWMETGWEKLFF. The CDR3, as DNA: TGTGCCTGGATGGAAACAGGGTGGGAAAAACTGTTTTTT.